One sample yielded the 14 T cell receptor beta chains listed below, sequenced in a study of T cells in women clearing cervical HPV infection. Assay used: immunoSEQ multiplex PCR; TCRdb lists only in-frame clones, some missing. Recorded for this sample: under 50,000 clones. The sample was blood buffy coat. These receptors all stem from a woman aged 18-70 years with a cervical HPV16 infection that either progressed to CIN3+ or cleared (not recorded which).

In regard to this clone: The CDR3 end falls 3 residues outside the read, so it is completed with the germline J gene. The V gene is TRBV12-3 or TRBV12-4, the J gene TRBJ2-5; possibly TRBD2 for D (5 bases). This CDR3 is 14 amino acids long. V lost 3 bases and J 2 bases, leaving 10 bases between the germline ends. The sequenced part of the CDR3 DNA is TGTGCCAGCAGTTTCTATCGCGGGCAAGAGACC. It yields the protein CASSFYRGQET. The whole CDR3 protein is CASSFYRGQETQYF.

For this clone: The CDR3 end lies 3 residues beyond the end of the read and is filled in from the germline J gene. The chain has TRBV7-3 and TRBJ2-3, with 7 bases fitting TRBD2. With V trimmed by 0 bases and J by 2 bases, 2 bases remained unmatched. Germline CDR1 is SGHTA and CDR2 is FQGTGA. The CDR3 covers 15 residues. The CDR3 spells CASSLTSGNTDTQYF. CDR3 bases read: TGTGCCAGCAGCTTAACCAGCGGGAACACAGATACG.

This chain's CDR3 is CAWSSQRTGSGYSNQPQYF. The CDR3 bases that were read are TGTGCCTGGAGTTCACAACGGACAGGGAGTGGCTATAGCAATCAGCCG. The chain employs TRBV30 and TRBJ2-3; 8 bases fit TRBD1. The read ends 3 residues shy of where the CDR3 ends; the end is completed using the germline J gene. The germline gives CDR1 GTSNPN, CDR2 SVGIG (reference sequence). The CDR3 runs to 19 residues.

For this clone: The observed sequence ends 3 residues before the CDR3 terminus, with the missing tail filled in from the germline J gene. The V call is TRBV14, the J call TRBJ2-7, with a possible D match to TRBD1 (6 bases). CDR3 size: 14 residues. From germline, CDR1 is SGHDN and CDR2 FVKESK. V was shortened by 4 bases and J by 5 bases, with 15 bases between the two germline ends. The sequenced CDR3 bases are TGTGCCAGCAGCCCGGTCAGGGGTGAAAACGAG. Its translation: CASSPVRGENE. The whole CDR3 is CASSPVRGENEQYF.

Concerning this clone itself: From the germline J gene comes the end of the CDR3, since the read stops 3 residues before it. The V gene is TRBV11-1, the J gene TRBJ2-5; TRBD1 matches at 10 bases. The CDR3 totals 15 residues. The V gene end was trimmed by 4 bases and the J gene end by 2 bases; junction bases not matched to a gene: 4. Germline CDR1 SGHAT, CDR2 FQDESV (reference sequence). CDR3 in amino acids: CASSSGTGVQETQYF. The sequenced part of the CDR3 DNA is TGTGCCAGCAGCTCAGGGACAGGGGTGCAAGAGACC.

Partial CDR3 DNA: TGTGCCAGCAGCTTAGGGCTCGGACAGGGCTACGAG. Encoded protein: CASSLGLGQGYE. The complete CDR3 reads CASSLGLGQGYEQYF. The rearrangement joins TRBV7-8 to TRBJ2-7, with TRBD1 identical over 8 bases. Coverage ceases 3 residues before the CDR3 finishes, and the germline J gene fills in the end. Germline V gene sequence: CDR1 SGHVS, CDR2 FQNEAQ. This CDR3 is built from 15 residues. V shed 1 base and J 3 bases; nucleotides not matched to a gene: 5.

The CDR3 bases that were read are TGTGCCAGCAGTTTAGTTGGTGGGGGGTCCTACGAG. Residues: CASSLVGGGSYE. The whole CDR3 sequence is CASSLVGGGSYEQYF. The rearrangement joins TRBV27 to TRBJ2-7, with D maybe TRBD2 (6 bases). Read sequence stops 3 residues before the CDR3 end, and the germline J gene provides the missing end. The CDR3 covers 15 residues. V lost 2 bases and J 1 base, leaving 12 bases between the germline ends. Germline V CDR1 and CDR2: MNHEY, SMNVEV (reference sequence).

Turning to this clone: With the read ending 3 residues before the CDR3 end, the germline J gene is used to fill in that end. The chain employs TRBV19 and TRBJ2-1; 10 nucleotides agree with TRBD2. The CDR3 covers 15 residues. Germline CDR1 LNHDA, CDR2 SQIVND (reference sequence). The V gene end was trimmed by 7 bases and the J gene end by 7 bases; junction bases not matched to a gene: 10. The covered CDR3 bases are TGTGCCAGTACCCTATTAGCGGGAGGTGGGAATGAG. Protein: CASTLLAGGGNE. The CDR3 as a whole reads CASTLLAGGGNEQFF.

About this clone: Read coverage stops 3 residues before the CDR3 terminus; the germline J gene supplies the remainder. This chain joins TRBV6-2 or TRBV6-3 and TRBJ2-1; no reliable D call. The CDR3 has 15 residues. Trimming cost V 6 bases and J 3 bases, with 15 bases left between them. From germline, CDR1 is MNHEY and CDR2 SVGEGT. The CDR3 reads CASSPPPLGYNEQFF. The CDR3 DNA, read in part, is TGTGCCAGCAGCCCTCCCCCCCTCGGCTACAATGAG.

As to this clone: The read stops 3 residues short of the end of the CDR3; the missing end is completed from the germline J gene. The chain has TRBV5-6 and TRBJ1-6; 7 bases agree with TRBD1. The germline gives CDR1 SGHDT, CDR2 YYEEEE. CDR3 length equals 14 residues. The junction had 4 bases not matched to a gene; V was cut back by 3 bases and J by 7 bases. CDR3 region: CASSYGTANSPLHF. CDR3 DNA (partial): TGTGCCAGCAGCTACGGGACAGCAAATTCACCC.

Concerning this clone itself: Read coverage stops 3 residues before the CDR3 terminus; the germline J gene supplies the remainder. This chain connects TRBV2 to TRBJ1-4; 8 nucleotides match TRBD1. The CDR3 has 12 amino acids. CDR1 and CDR2 (germline): SNHLY, FYNNEI. The sequenced CDR3 bases are TGTGCCAGCGACAGGGGCGGTTCACCA. It codes for CASDRGGSP. In full, the CDR3 is CASDRGGSPLFF. The whole variable domain, remainder taken from reference TRBV2 and TRBJ1-4, is EPEVTQTPSHQVTQMGQEVILRCVPISNHLYFYWYRQILGQKVEFLVSFYNNEISEKSEIFDDQFSVERPDGSNFTLKIRSTKLEDSAMYFCASDRGGSPLFFGSGTQLSVL.

Concerning this clone: The CDR3 end is not reached by the read, which stops 3 residues before it; the germline J gene fills it in. V is TRBV7-9 and J is TRBJ2-7; D possibly matches TRBD1 or TRBD2 (5 bases each). Germline V gene data show CDR1 as SEHNR and CDR2 as FQNEAQ (reference sequence). V was shortened by 5 bases and J by 6 bases, with 17 bases between the two germline ends. The CDR3 is made up of 14 amino acids. CDR3 bases read: TGTGCCAGCAGCGGGCGGTTCGAGGGGCCCGAG. Translated, it gives CASSGRFEGPE. The entire CDR3 protein reads CASSGRFEGPEQYF.

Regarding this clone: The CDR3 goes on 3 residues after the read ends, and that part is filled in from the germline J gene. The V gene is TRBV2, the J gene TRBJ2-5; maybe TRBD1 (6 bases). V dropped 3 bases and J dropped 5 bases, with 10 bases sitting between them. Germline loops: CDR1 SNHLY, CDR2 FYNNEI. CDR3 size: 13 residues. CDR3 bases read: TGTGCCAGCAGTGAGGGCAGGGGCGAGACC. It translates to CASSEGRGET. The whole CDR3 sequence reads CASSEGRGETQYF.

A word on this clone: Coverage ceases 3 residues before the CDR3 finishes, and the germline J gene fills in the end. V usage is TRBV6-1 and J usage is TRBJ1-4; maybe TRBD1 (6 bases). Trimming took 2 bases from V and 8 from J, leaving 15 bases between them. Germline CDR1 MNHNS, CDR2 SASEGT. The CDR3 spans 15 residues. Here the CDR3 reads CASSEWGGRGEKLFF. CDR3 bases read: TGTGCCAGCAGTGAATGGGGTGGCAGGGGAGAAAAA.